One and the same sample provided the 10 T cell receptor beta chains below, sequenced in a study of Graves' ophthalmopathy and Graves' hyperthyroidism (dated by TCRdb to 2017 to 2018). The instrument was an Illumina HiSeq 2000. TCR beta CDR3 regions were amplified from RNA transcripts for repertoire sequencing. A first-round RT-PCR used HTBI primers with the Qiagen OneStep RT-PCR kit, followed by a second-round multiplex PCR, size selection and purification. TCRdb reran the public reads through fastp at Q25 and MiXCR, keeping productive beta chains. Entries are consolidated by CDR3 protein sequence, retaining the most common genes and DNA. For this sample the table gives about 700,000 distinct CDR3 sequences, of which about two fifths were detected only once. The top ten clones comprise more than 3% of the sample. The sequencing input was peripheral blood. The source is an adult man with Graves' ophthalmopathy.

This clonotype was seen many times. The V gene is TRBV19, the J gene TRBJ2-6, with D hard to call. Looked up from germline, CDR1 is LNHDA and CDR2 is SQIVND (reference sequence). V lost 7 bases to trimming and J lost 0 bases, with 10 bases between them. This CDR3 contains 15 residues. The CDR3 sequence is CASTPGLSGANVLTF. CDR3 in DNA: TGTGCCAGTACCCCTGGGCTCTCTGGGGCCAACGTCCTGACTTTC.

This clonotype has a count of ten or more. The rearrangement uses TRBV7-9 and TRBJ1-6, with D maybe TRBD1 (6 bases). The ends were cut back, 6 bases at V and 8 bases at J, with 14 bases in the middle. Germline assignment: CDR1 SEHNR and CDR2 FQNEAQ (reference sequence). The CDR3 runs 14 residues. This CDR3 is CASRPTGRDSPLHF. Written as DNA, the CDR3 is TGTGCCAGCAGACCTACAGGGAGAGATTCACCCCTCCACTTT.

This clonotype came up many times. The chain carries TRBV19 and TRBJ2-7; D possibly corresponds to TRBD1 (6 bases). This CDR3 has 12 amino acids. Deletions cut 6 bases from V and 0 bases from J, with 6 bases between. The V gene's germline CDR1 is LNHDA and CDR2 SQIVND (reference sequence). DNA for the CDR3: TGTGCCAGTAGGGGACACTCCTACGAGCAGTACTTC. Translation: CASRGHSYEQYF.

This chain connects TRBV24-1 to TRBJ2-2, with D unclear. The CDR3 is 12 residues long. The germline gives CDR1 KGHDR, CDR2 SFDVKD. Deletions cut 12 bases from V and 8 bases from J, with 15 bases between. The CDR3 bases are TGTGCCGCCGCTTCGGACCAGGGGGAGCTGTTTTTT. Protein sequence: CAAASDQGELFF.

This clonotype has just one count. Possible read error: a much larger clone is one base away. The chain is built from TRBV9 and TRBJ2-5; 11 nucleotides line up with TRBD2. After removal of 5 bases from V and 4 bases from J, the junction contained 10 bases not matched to a gene. This CDR3 has 16 amino acids. Germline assignment: CDR1 SGDLS and CDR2 YYNGEE. The DNA of the CDR3 is TGTGCCAGCAGTACGGCTAGCGGGAGGCCGCGAGAGACCCAGTACTTC. This gives the protein CASSTASGRPRETQYF.

The chain has TRBV29-1 and TRBJ1-4; unclear D gene. V was trimmed by 2 bases and J by 10 bases, leaving 5 bases between them. Per germline, CDR1 SQVTM and CDR2 ANQGSEA. This CDR3 has 10 amino acids. CDR3 sequence reads: CSVEKGKLFF. The CDR3 DNA reads TGCAGCGTTGAAAAGGGAAAACTGTTTTTT.

Many counts were recorded for this clonotype. The chain couples TRBV5-1 to TRBJ1-2; 8 bases agree with TRBD1. Germline CDR1 SGHRS, CDR2 YFSETQ. V dropped 4 bases and J dropped 3; count of bases not matched to a gene: 5. The CDR3 has 14 residues. The CDR3 DNA sequence: TGCGCCAGCAGCGTGGGACAGGTCGACTATGGCTACACCTTC. Translated, it gives CASSVGQVDYGYTF.

A few counts support this clonotype. The gene calls are TRBV3-1 and TRBJ2-2; 12 nucleotides align to TRBD1. CDR3 length equals 15 residues. The germline CDR1 and CDR2 sequences are LGHDT and YNNKEL (reference sequence). J gave up 8 bases and V 7 bases, and 8 bases lay outside the gene matches. The CDR3 loop is CASIPGTGGTGELFF. The CDR3 DNA reads TGTGCCAGCATCCCCGGGACAGGGGGCACTGGGGAGCTGTTTTTT.

The chain is built from TRBV9 and TRBJ1-5; TRBD1 agrees at 7 bases. V lost 3 bases and J lost 6; bases outside the gene matches: 6. This CDR3 is 14 amino acids long. The germline CDR1 and CDR2 sequences are SGDLS and YYNGEE. The CDR3 nucleotides read TGTGCCAGCAGCGACGGGACAGAGGGTCAGCCCCAGCATTTT. It yields the protein CASSDGTEGQPQHF.

The chain combines TRBV2 with TRBJ2-5; 12 bases are shared with TRBD2. The J call is doubtful: the DNA matches TRBJ2-1 better. The CDR3 has 15 residues. CDR1 SNHLY and CDR2 FYNNEI come from the germline V gene. CDR3 protein: CASSQLAGGHDEQFF. The CDR3 DNA reads TGTGCCAGCAGCCAACTAGCGGGAGGCCACGATGAGCAGTTCTTC.